This TCR beta chain was sequenced during a study of blood T cell repertoires in COVID-19. Participants were aged about 18 to 100 years from around 24 US areas. V was shortened by 7 bases and J by 1 base, with 10 bases between the two germline ends. CDR1 and CDR2 from the germline V gene are SNHLY and FYNNEI. The CDR3 totals 14 residues. Libraries were prepared by immunoSEQ multiplex PCR; TCRdb keeps only in-frame clonotypes and omits some of them. Here the sample spans roughly 140,000 clones, around 85% being singletons. The genes are TRBV2 and TRBJ2-2; tentatively, D is TRBD1 (6 bases). The sample consisted of PBMCs or T cells enriched from blood (not recorded which). The sequence was collected from a woman in her thirties or forties who had recovered from COVID-19. The CDR3 loop reads CASKQGGNTGELFF. The CDR3 coding sequence is TGTGCCAGCAAACAGGGCGGGAACACCGGGGAGCTGTTTTTT.